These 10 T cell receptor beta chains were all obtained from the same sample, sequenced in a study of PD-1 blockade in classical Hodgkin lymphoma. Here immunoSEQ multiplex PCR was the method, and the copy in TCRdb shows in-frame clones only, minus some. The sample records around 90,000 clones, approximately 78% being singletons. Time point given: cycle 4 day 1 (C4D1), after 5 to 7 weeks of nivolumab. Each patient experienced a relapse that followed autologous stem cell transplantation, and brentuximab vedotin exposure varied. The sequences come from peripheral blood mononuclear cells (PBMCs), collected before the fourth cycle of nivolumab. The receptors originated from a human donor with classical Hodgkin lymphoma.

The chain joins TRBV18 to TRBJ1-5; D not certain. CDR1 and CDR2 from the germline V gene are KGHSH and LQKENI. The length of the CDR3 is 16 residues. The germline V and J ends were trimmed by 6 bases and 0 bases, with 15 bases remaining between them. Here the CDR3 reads CASSPYPVHSNQPQHF. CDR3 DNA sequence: TGTGCCAGCTCTCCTTACCCGGTCCATAGCAATCAGCCCCAGCATTTT.

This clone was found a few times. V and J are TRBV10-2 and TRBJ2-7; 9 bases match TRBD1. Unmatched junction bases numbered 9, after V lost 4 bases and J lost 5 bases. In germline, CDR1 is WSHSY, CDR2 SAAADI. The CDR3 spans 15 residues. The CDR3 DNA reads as TGCGCCAGCAGTGCCGGGACAGGGTACCTGAACGAGCAGTACTTC. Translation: CASSAGTGYLNEQYF.

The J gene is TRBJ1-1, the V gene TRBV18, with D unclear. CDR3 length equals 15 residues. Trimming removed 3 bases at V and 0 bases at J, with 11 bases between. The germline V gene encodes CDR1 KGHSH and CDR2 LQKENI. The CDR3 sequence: CASSPIRDVNTEAFF. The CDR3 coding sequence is TGTGCCAGCTCACCCATACGCGATGTGAACACTGAAGCTTTCTTT.

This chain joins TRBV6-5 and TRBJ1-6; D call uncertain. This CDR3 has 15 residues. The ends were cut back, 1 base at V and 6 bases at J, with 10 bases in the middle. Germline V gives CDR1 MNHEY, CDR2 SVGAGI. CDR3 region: CASSYYALSNSPLHF. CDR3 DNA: TGTGCCAGCAGTTACTACGCACTCTCTAATTCACCCCTCCACTTT.

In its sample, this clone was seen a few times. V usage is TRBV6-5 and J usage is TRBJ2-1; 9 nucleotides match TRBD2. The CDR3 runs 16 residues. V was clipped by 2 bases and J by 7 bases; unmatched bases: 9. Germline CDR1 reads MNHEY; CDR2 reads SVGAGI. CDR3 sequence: CASSYRGPREGNEQFF. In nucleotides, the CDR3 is TGTGCCAGCAGTTACCGCGGGCCGCGGGAGGGAAATGAGCAGTTCTTC.

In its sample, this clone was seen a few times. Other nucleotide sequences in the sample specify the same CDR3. The DNA for the CDR3 is TGTGCCAGCAGTTACTCACAGGGACGTGGCTACACCTTC. Translation gives CASSYSQGRGYTF. The gene calls are TRBV6-5 and TRBJ1-2, with D perhaps matching TRBD1 (6 bases). This CDR3 is 13 amino acids long. V lost 0 bases and J 7 bases, leaving 9 bases between the germline ends. CDR1 is MNHEY and CDR2 is SVGAGI in the germline V gene.

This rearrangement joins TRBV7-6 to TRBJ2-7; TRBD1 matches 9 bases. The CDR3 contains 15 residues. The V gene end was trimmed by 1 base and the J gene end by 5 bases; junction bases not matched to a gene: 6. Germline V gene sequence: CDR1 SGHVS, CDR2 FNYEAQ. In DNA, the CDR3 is TGTGCCAGCAGCTTAGAGGGGACAGGGTATAACGAGCAGTACTTC. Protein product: CASSLEGTGYNEQYF.

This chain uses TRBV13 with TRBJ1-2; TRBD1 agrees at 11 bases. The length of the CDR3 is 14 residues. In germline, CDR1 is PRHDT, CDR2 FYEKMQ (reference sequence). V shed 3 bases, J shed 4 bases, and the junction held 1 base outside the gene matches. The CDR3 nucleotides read TGTGCCAGCAGCTTGGGACAGGGGGTCTATGGCTACACCTTC. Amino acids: CASSLGQGVYGYTF.

The chain's CDR3 is CASSQDSSWTGGETQYF. The CDR3 nucleotides read TGCGCCAGCAGCCAAGATTCGAGTTGGACAGGTGGAGAGACCCAGTACTTC. The V and J genes are TRBV4-1 and TRBJ2-5; 7 bases are shared with TRBD1. This CDR3 comprises 17 residues. V shed 0 bases, J shed 4 bases, and the junction held 11 bases outside the gene matches. Germline CDR1 and CDR2: MGHRA and YSYEKL.

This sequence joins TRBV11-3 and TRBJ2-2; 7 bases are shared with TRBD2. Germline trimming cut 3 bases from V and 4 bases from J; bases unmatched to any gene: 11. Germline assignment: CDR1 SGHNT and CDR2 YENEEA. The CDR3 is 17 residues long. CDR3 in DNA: TGTGCCAGCAGCTTGGGAAGCGGCTGGGGGGGCACCGGGGAGCTGTTTTTT. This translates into CASSLGSGWGGTGELFF.